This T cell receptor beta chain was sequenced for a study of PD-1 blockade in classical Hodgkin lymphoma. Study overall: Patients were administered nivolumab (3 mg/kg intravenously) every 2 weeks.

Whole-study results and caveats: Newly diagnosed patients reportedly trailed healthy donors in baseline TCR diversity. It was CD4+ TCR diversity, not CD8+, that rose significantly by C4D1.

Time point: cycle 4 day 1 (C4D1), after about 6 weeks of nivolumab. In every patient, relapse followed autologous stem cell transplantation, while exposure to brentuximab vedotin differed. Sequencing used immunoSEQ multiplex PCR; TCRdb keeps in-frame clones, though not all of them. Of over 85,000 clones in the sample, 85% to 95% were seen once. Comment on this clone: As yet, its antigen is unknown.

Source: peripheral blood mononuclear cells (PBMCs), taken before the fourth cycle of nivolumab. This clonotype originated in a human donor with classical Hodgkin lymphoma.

The CDR3 sequence is CASSEAFGTGARNEQFF. The DNA for the CDR3 is TGTGCCAGCAGTGAAGCTTTTGGGACAGGGGCCAGGAATGAGCAGTTCTTC. The rearrangement uses TRBV6-1 and TRBJ2-1; 10 nucleotides align to TRBD1. The CDR3 runs 17 residues. Germline-derived CDR1 and CDR2 are MNHNS and SASEGT. Trimming at V came to 0 bases and at J to 7 bases, leaving 9 bases not matched to a gene.